A single sample gave rise to the 2 T cell receptor beta chains below, sequenced in a study of cytomegalovirus exposure and HLA in healthy donors. PCR used 60 Vbeta primers and 13 Jbeta primers. This table comes from immunoSEQ multiplex PCR, and its TCRdb copy is limited to in-frame clones, with some not included. This sample's table has about 130,000 clones. Material: PBMCs. These TCRs come from a young man in good health and CMV-seronegative.

The genes are TRBV2 and TRBJ1-2; 7 positions agree with TRBD1. Germline lookup yields CDR1 SNHLY and CDR2 FYNNEI. V lost 8 bases to trimming and J lost 4 bases; unmatched junction nucleotides: 16. This CDR3 has 16 residues. The CDR3 DNA follows: TGTGCCAGCGGGCTGCGTCCGGCGCAGGGGGTCTATGGCTACACCTTC. Its translation: CASGLRPAQGVYGYTF.

The chain joins TRBV28 to TRBJ1-2; 7 bases match TRBD1. CDR1 and CDR2 from the germline V gene are MDHEN and SYDVKM. The CDR3 contains 14 residues. Trimming cost V 6 bases and J 5 bases; bases outside gene matches: 9. CDR3 DNA: TGTGCCAGCAGGCTTCCCGGGACAGAATATGGCTACACCTTC. Translation gives CASRLPGTEYGYTF.